This T cell receptor (beta chain) was obtained from a study of blood T cell repertoires in COVID-19 (dated by TCRdb to between 2020 and 2021). Background on the whole study: The collaborator samples originated in the United States, Italy and Spain and spanned the acute and convalescent phases of COVID-19. A freely available public database, intended as a resource for researchers studying the immune response to SARS-CoV-2, is where the repertoires were released. HLA class I and class II types, where available, came from metadata supplied by the sample provider rather than from assay-based typing. Subjects who had been exposed to COVID-19, were actively infected with it, or had recovered from it provided the deeply sampled blood TCRbeta repertoires that made up the dataset. The samples were drawn from the first 160 participants of the ongoing ImmuneRACE study and from under 1,500 subjects provided by 6 global collaborators. The prospective study material was composed of cDNA or gDNA derived from T cells, B-cell-depleted T cells, or PBMCs. The sample metadata nearly always contained a de-identified subject ID, COVID-19 status, age in years and sex.

The immunoSEQ Assay, a bias-controlled multiplex PCR, was used to amplify TCRbeta CDR3 regions from genomic DNA. The original pipeline was this. Within the assay, amplification of reference gene primers was used to estimate how many nucleated cells each sample contained. To quantify the absolute abundance of each unique TCRbeta CDR3 rearrangement, sequence reads were collapsed and filtered. For each sample, productive Simpson clonality was calculated as the square root of Simpson's diversity index over productive rearrangements. Here the immuneACCESS table is served through TCRdb, limited to in-frame sequences with V and J called. Missing clones are a known gap in these copies; in checked studies unresolved V genes cover under half, and the rest lacks a known reason. The DNA was the basis for D and trimming; V, J and clone size are from that table. A total of approximately 280,000 clones appear in this sample, about four fifths of them only once. The ten largest clones take up 5% of the sample.

Study-level results and caveats: The quantity of clinical and demographic metadata differed by source and by participant and was supplied without curation.

Enrolling through a virtual design, the prospective study's participants ranged in age from about 18 to 89 years and lived across 24 United States geographic areas. In the prospective study, cohorts were assigned on the basis of participant-reported clinical history obtained from a screening survey and a study questionnaire. A participant counted as exposed if, within 2 weeks of entering the study, that participant had been in contact with someone who had a PCR-confirmed or clinician-diagnosed COVID-19 case. Mobile phlebotomists in the prospective study collected whole blood, serum and a nasopharyngeal or oropharyngeal swab from every participant. Additional blood draws and questionnaires over an approximately two-month period could optionally be provided by prospective study participants. Before DNA extraction, prospective study blood samples were shipped either frozen or at room temperature.

V and J lose 4 bases and 1 base, and a span of 7 bases separates them. CDR1 and CDR2 were assigned from the germline V gene as KGHSH and LQKENI. The CDR3 measures 13 amino acids from cysteine to phenylalanine. Solely the CDR3 DNA is kept, with 39 bases framed from the first base. In regard to this clone: It has no known antigen specificity. Base-call qualities are not available, and no considerably larger clone is one nucleotide away.

Sample: PBMCs or T cells enriched from blood (not recorded which). This sequence was found in a man between 35 and 55 years old who had been exposed to COVID-19. The chain joins TRBV18 to TRBJ1-1; the D gene remains uncertain. The nucleotide sequence reads TGTGCCAGCTCACGTCCAGGGAACACTGAAGCTTTCTTT. Its protein product is CASSRPGNTEAFF.